The 20 T cell receptor beta chains below all came from one sample that was sequenced in a study of blood T cell repertoires in COVID-19. Using immunoSEQ multiplex PCR, the repertoire was profiled, and TCRdb retains in-frame clones only, with some absent. The sample has about 210,000 clones; 85% to 90% are singletons. Sequencing used peripheral blood. The receptors here all came from a man between 18 and 35 years old with active or convalescent COVID-19.

The rearrangement links TRBV9 to TRBJ1-1; 8 bases agree with TRBD1. The ends lost 7 bases at V and 4 bases at J; junction bases unmatched: 12. Germline CDR1 reads SGDLS; CDR2 reads YYNGEE. CDR3 size: 15 residues. The CDR3 is CASGSGQGAGTEAFF. The CDR3 DNA is TGTGCCAGCGGGTCGGGGCAGGGGGCTGGCACTGAAGCTTTCTTT.

This chain joins TRBV18 and TRBJ1-5, with 9 bases lining up with TRBD1. The CDR3 has 18 amino acids. Germline trimming cut 3 bases from V and 7 bases from J; bases unmatched to any gene: 16. Germline assignment: CDR1 KGHSH and CDR2 LQKENI. CDR3 in amino acids: CASSPRDRVVDGTQPQHF. The CDR3 DNA is TGTGCCAGCTCACCTAGGGACAGGGTCGTGGATGGTACCCAGCCCCAGCATTTT.

This clone occurred once. Other DNA sequences in the sample encode the same CDR3. The V gene is TRBV12-3 or TRBV12-4, the J gene TRBJ1-5; D not resolved. V was clipped by 3 bases and J by 0 bases, with 3 bases between them. This CDR3 region has 13 residues. In nucleotides, the CDR3 is TGTGCCAGCAGTTTTAGTAGCAATCAGCCCCAGCATTTT. Encoded protein: CASSFSSNQPQHF.

J is TRBJ1-3 and V is TRBV3-1 (or the pseudogene TRBV3-2); D remains ambiguous. CDR1 and CDR2 from the germline V gene are LGHDT and YNNKEL (reference sequence). The CDR3 consists of 14 residues. The V end was cut by 4 bases, the J end by 0 bases, with 7 bases between. CDR3 region: CASSRASSGNTIYF. The CDR3 DNA follows: TGTGCCAGCAGCCGGGCCAGCTCTGGAAACACCATATATTTT.

This clone was found a few times. This chain joins TRBV5-1 and TRBJ2-7, with TRBD2 matching 7 bases. The length of the CDR3 is 15 residues. V dropped 4 bases and J dropped 2; count of bases not matched to a gene: 9. Germline values: CDR1 SGHRS, CDR2 YFSETQ. The CDR3 region is CASSQGSSGTYEQYF. CDR3 DNA sequence: TGCGCCAGCAGCCAAGGTTCTAGCGGCACCTACGAGCAGTACTTC. Looking up the rest from reference TRBV5-1 and TRBJ2-7 gives the full variable domain: KAGVTQTPRYLIKTRGQQVTLSCSPISGHRSVSWYQQTPGQGLQFLFEYFSETQRNKGNFPGRFSGRQFSNSRSEMNVSTLELGDSALYLCASSQGSSGTYEQYFGPGTRLTVT.

J is TRBJ1-5 and V is TRBV6-5; D is uncertain. The CDR3 has 13 amino acids. Germline CDR1 is MNHEY and CDR2 is SVGAGI. V lost 8 bases and J 0 bases, leaving 8 bases between the germline ends. CDR3 protein: CASLRYSNQPQHF. In nucleotides, the CDR3 is TGTGCCAGCCTCCGCTATAGCAATCAGCCCCAGCATTTT.

The chain carries TRBV23-1 and TRBJ1-2; maybe TRBD1 (5 bases). TRBV23-1 belongs to the ORF category, with a function that is uncertain. V was shortened by 4 bases and J by 8 bases, with 20 bases between the two germline ends. The CDR3 has 15 residues. CDR3 coding DNA: TGCGCCAGCAGTCCGGGACTGGGGGGGTTTTGGGGCTACACCTTC. As protein: CASSPGLGGFWGYTF.

V is TRBV4-1 and J is TRBJ2-1; maybe TRBD2 (5 bases). V was pared by 0 bases and J by 3 bases, with 12 bases between. The germline V gene encodes CDR1 MGHRA and CDR2 YSYEKL. This CDR3 comprises 16 residues. The CDR3, as DNA: TGCGCCAGCAGCCAAGATAATGGCGGGTACTACAATGAGCAGTTCTTC. Translated: CASSQDNGGYYNEQFF.

V and J are TRBV2 and TRBJ2-7; a possible D gene is TRBD1 (5 bases). Per the germline V gene, CDR1 is SNHLY and CDR2 is FYNNEI. This CDR3 region has 18 residues. Deletions cut 6 bases from V and 3 bases from J, with 27 bases between. The CDR3 DNA reads as TGTGCCAGCAGCCTCTCCCTTTCCTGGGGCGTCCAAGTCTACGAGCAGTACTTC. Translation gives CASSLSLSWGVQVYEQYF. The full variable domain, in which reference TRBV2 and TRBJ2-7 provide the parts outside the CDR3, is EPEVTQTPSHQVTQMGQEVILRCVPISNHLYFYWYRQILGQKVEFLVSFYNNEISEKSEIFDDQFSVERPDGSNFTLKIRSTKLEDSAMYFCASSLSLSWGVQVYEQYFGPGTRLTVT.

V gene TRBV28 combines with J gene TRBJ2-2; possibly TRBD1 for D (5 bases). V was pared by 6 bases and J by 6 bases, with 11 bases between. From germline, CDR1 is MDHEN and CDR2 SYDVKM. The CDR3 covers 13 residues. The CDR3, as DNA: TGTGCCAGCAGCAAACAGGTATCCGGGGAGCTGTTTTTT. It is translated as CASSKQVSGELFF.

The CDR3 DNA reads as TGTGCCAGCAGCTTAGCGTCTAGCGGATTCTACAATGAGCAGTTCTTC. Translation gives CASSLASSGFYNEQFF. The chain employs TRBV7-2 and TRBJ2-1; 7 bases fit TRBD2. This CDR3 has 16 residues. J lost 3 bases, V lost 0 bases, and 5 bases had no gene match. Germline-derived CDR1 and CDR2 are SGHTA and FQGNSA.

The chain has TRBV28 and TRBJ2-7, with D unresolved. Trimming removed 5 bases at V and 5 bases at J, with 4 bases between. The germline V gene encodes CDR1 MDHEN and CDR2 SYDVKM. This CDR3 comprises 10 residues. The CDR3 region is CASSLDEQYF. The CDR3 bases are TGTGCCAGCAGTCTTGACGAGCAGTACTTC.

The chain couples TRBV6-5 to TRBJ2-1, with D tentatively TRBD2 (5 bases). The CDR3 runs to 13 residues. CDR1 MNHEY and CDR2 SVGAGI come from the germline V gene. Deletions cut 6 bases from V and 7 bases from J, with 13 bases between. The chain's CDR3 is CASRPISGNEQFF. For the CDR3, the DNA is TGTGCCAGCAGGCCCATCAGCGGAAATGAGCAGTTCTTC.

The V and J genes are TRBV2 and TRBJ1-5, with D unclear. Germline V CDR1 and CDR2: SNHLY, FYNNEI. The CDR3 covers 13 residues. V gave up 3 bases and J gave up 15 bases, with 18 bases separating them. In nucleotides, the CDR3 is TGTGCCAGCAGTGATGTGGCAGGCACCAACTCGCATTTT. It translates to CASSDVAGTNSHF.

This rearrangement joins TRBV5-1 to TRBJ2-7; the match to TRBD1 covers 9 bases. J was trimmed by 1 base and V by 5 bases; bases with no gene match: 4. Germline V gives CDR1 SGHRS, CDR2 YFSETQ. This CDR3 is 14 amino acids long. The DNA of the CDR3 is TGCGCCAGCAGGTCCGGGACAGGGTCCTACGAGCAGTACTTC. This gives the protein CASRSGTGSYEQYF.

This clone was counted a single time. The chain couples TRBV3-1 (or the pseudogene TRBV3-2) to TRBJ2-1; maybe TRBD2 (6 bases). This CDR3 comprises 16 residues. Germline loops: CDR1 LGHDT, CDR2 YNNKEL (reference sequence). V gave up 4 bases and J gave up 4 bases, with 17 bases separating them. The CDR3 reads CASSPIWLLAYNEQFF. In DNA form, the CDR3 reads TGTGCCAGCAGCCCGATTTGGCTCCTAGCGTACAATGAGCAGTTCTTC.

This chain links TRBV29-1 with TRBJ2-4; perhaps TRBD1 as D (6 bases). The CDR3 covers 15 residues. Germline CDR1 reads SQVTM; CDR2 reads ANQGSEA. V was shortened by 7 bases and J by 0 bases, with 16 bases between the two germline ends. As DNA, the CDR3 is TGCAGCGCCCTCCTGGGGGCGCTAGCCAAAAACATTCAGTACTTC. The encoded protein is CSALLGALAKNIQYF. Combining the CDR3 with reference TRBV29-1 and TRBJ2-4 gives the whole variable domain SAVISQKPSRDICQRGTSLTIQCQVDSQVTMMFWYRQQPGQSLTLIATANQGSEATYESGFVIDKFPISRPNLTFSTLTVSNMSPEDSSIYLCSALLGALAKNIQYFGAGTRLSVL.

In its sample, this clone was seen once. The chain has TRBV11-2 and TRBJ1-2, with D possibly TRBD1 on 5 matching bases. The CDR3 is made up of 14 amino acids. Trimming shortened V by 0 bases and J by 8 bases, and 13 bases separated the two germline ends. Germline V lookup: CDR1 SGHAT, CDR2 FQNNGV. The CDR3 protein is CASSLDRTGRGYTF. The CDR3 bases are TGTGCCAGCAGCTTAGATCGTACAGGTAGAGGCTACACCTTC.

The genes are TRBV5-1 and TRBJ2-2, with D unresolved. CDR3 length: 14 amino acids. Germline CDR1 is SGHRS and CDR2 is YFSETQ. Between the trimmed V and J ends, which lost 4 bases and 5 bases, there was a span of 12 bases. CDR3 sequence: CASSLIQQTGELFF. For the CDR3, the DNA is TGCGCCAGCAGCCTTATACAGCAAACCGGGGAGCTGTTTTTT. The full variable domain, completed using reference TRBV5-1 and TRBJ2-2, is KAGVTQTPRYLIKTRGQQVTLSCSPISGHRSVSWYQQTPGQGLQFLFEYFSETQRNKGNFPGRFSGRQFSNSRSEMNVSTLELGDSALYLCASSLIQQTGELFFGEGSRLTVL.

This clone was found once. The chain uses TRBV7-2 and TRBJ2-7; the match to TRBD2 covers 10 bases. Germline CDR1 reads SGHTA; CDR2 reads FQGNSA. This CDR3 comprises 13 residues. V was pared by 8 bases and J by 6 bases, with 7 bases of the junction left unmatched. The CDR3 DNA reads TGTGCCAGCCGTCGGACTAGCGGTAGCGAGCAGTACTTC. Translation: CASRRTSGSEQYF. Full variable domain (outside the CDR3, taken from reference TRBV7-2 and TRBJ2-7): GAGVSQSPSNKVTEKGKDVELRCDPISGHTALYWYRQSLGQGLEFLIYFQGNSAPDKSGLPSDRFSAERTGGSVSTLTIQRTQQEDSAVYLCASRRTSGSEQYFGPGTRLTVT.